Below are 29 T cell receptor beta chains sequenced from a single sample in a study of T cell repertoires in cytomegalovirus infection. TCRdb fed the reads into MiXCR, producing one record per CDR3 protein. The sample has some 390,000 distinct CDR3 sequences, roughly 20% seen once. Specimen: PBMCs. These receptors originate from a human donor in good health (CMV status not recorded). Some clones in this sample may be carry-over from other donors' samples.

V is TRBV5-1 and J is TRBJ1-6; 7 bases match TRBD1. This CDR3 is built from 14 residues. V lost 3 bases, J lost 11 bases, and 8 bases stayed unmatched. Germline V gene lookup returns CDR1 SGHRS and CDR2 YFSETQ. CDR3 DNA: TGCGCCAGCAGCTCCAGACAGGGACGGGCACCCCTCCACTTT. Amino acid sequence: CASSSRQGRAPLHF.

The gene calls are TRBV4-2 and TRBJ1-1, with no clear D. The V and J ends lost 1 base and 11 bases respectively, with 11 bases between them. CDR1 is LGHNA, CDR2 YNFKEQ, per germline. The CDR3 has 12 amino acids. The CDR3 region is CASSQGAGSAFF. CDR3 sequence (DNA): TGTGCCAGCAGCCAAGGGGCGGGCTCGGCTTTCTTT.

This clonotype has a handful of counts. The chain couples TRBV7-9 to TRBJ2-1; either TRBD1 or TRBD2 may fit D (5 bases each). Trimming removed 8 bases from V and 8 bases from J, with 16 bases in between. The CDR3 is made up of 13 amino acids. The germline V gene encodes CDR1 SEHNR and CDR2 FQNEAQ (reference sequence). As DNA, the CDR3 is TGTGCCAGCGGTGGGGGTGTTCTGGATGAGCAGTTCTTC. The encoded protein is CASGGGVLDEQFF.

This clonotype came up many times. The chain carries TRBV7-2 and TRBJ2-5; D remains ambiguous. Germline V CDR1 and CDR2: SGHTA, FQGNSA. This CDR3 is 13 amino acids long. The V and J ends lost 3 bases and 3 bases respectively, with 8 bases between them. The CDR3, as DNA: TGTGCCAGCAGCTTTGACGAAGAAGAGACCCAGTACTTC. Amino acid sequence: CASSFDEEETQYF.

This CDR3 is CSARTGRLNQPQHF. CDR3 DNA: TGCAGTGCTCGGACAGGGCGGCTTAATCAGCCCCAGCATTTT. The chain uses TRBV20-1 and TRBJ1-5; 8 nucleotides match TRBD1. The junction had 7 bases not matched to a gene; V was cut back by 5 bases and J by 4 bases. Germline V gives CDR1 DFQATT, CDR2 SNEGSKA (reference sequence). The CDR3 contains 14 residues.

This clonotype was seen many times. The chain recombines TRBV7-2 with TRBJ1-2; the match to TRBD1 covers 12 bases. Germline loops: CDR1 SGHTA, CDR2 FQGNSA. The CDR3 is 15 residues long. V trimming: 5 bases; J trimming: 4 bases; junction bases outside the gene matches: 5. The CDR3 is CASSMRDRGPYGYTF. CDR3 nucleotides: TGTGCCAGCAGCATGAGGGACAGGGGGCCCTATGGCTACACCTTC. The entire variable domain, with the rest obtained from reference TRBV7-2 and TRBJ1-2, is as follows: GAGVSQSPSNKVTEKGKDVELRCDPISGHTALYWYRQSLGQGLEFLIYFQGNSAPDKSGLPSDRFSAERTGGSVSTLTIQRTQQEDSAVYLCASSMRDRGPYGYTFGSGTRLTVV.

The chain uses TRBV7-9 and TRBJ2-1; D is unresolved. This CDR3 is 12 amino acids long. Deletions cut 5 bases from V and 8 bases from J, with 10 bases between. Germline CDR1 is SEHNR and CDR2 is FQNEAQ (reference sequence). Here the CDR3 DNA reads TGTGCCAGCAGCACCCGCTTAGATGAGCAGTTCTTC. Its protein is CASSTRLDEQFF.

As regards this clonotype: The conserved phenylalanine or tryptophan normally closing the CDR3 is absent here, so this likely arose from a read error. V usage is TRBV19 and J usage is TRBJ2-1; 8 positions match TRBD2. Germline V gene lookup returns CDR1 LNHDA and CDR2 SQIVND (reference sequence). J gave up 7 bases and V 1 base, and 9 bases lay outside the gene matches. This CDR3 is 16 amino acids long. DNA for the CDR3: TGTGCCAGTAGTATAGCTGGGGTAGCGGGGCAGAATGAGCAGTTCCTC. Its translation is CASSIAGVAGQNEQFL.

This clonotype was counted between two and nine times. The chain has TRBV10-3 and TRBJ1-1; maybe TRBD1 (5 bases). CDR1 is ENHRY, CDR2 SYGVKD, per germline. Between the trimmed V and J ends, which lost 6 bases and 0 bases, there was a span of 11 bases. The CDR3 runs to 14 residues. The CDR3 is CAISEDSMNTEAFF. In DNA, the CDR3 is TGTGCCATCAGCGAAGACAGCATGAACACTGAAGCTTTCTTT.

Many counts were recorded for this clonotype. The chain joins TRBV7-2 to TRBJ1-3; D ambiguous. The CDR3 runs 14 residues. The ends were cut back, 3 bases at V and 2 bases at J, with 8 bases in the middle. Germline CDR1 reads SGHTA; CDR2 reads FQGNSA. CDR3 sequence (DNA): TGTGCCAGCAGCTTCTTCGGGCCTGGAAACACCATATATTTT. This gives the protein CASSFFGPGNTIYF. The variable domain in full, with the rest retrieved from reference TRBV7-2 and TRBJ1-3, is GAGVSQSPSNKVTEKGKDVELRCDPISGHTALYWYRQSLGQGLEFLIYFQGNSAPDKSGLPSDRFSAERTGGSVSTLTIQRTQQEDSAVYLCASSFFGPGNTIYFGEGSWLTVV.

This clonotype showed up many times. This chain joins TRBV7-6 and TRBJ2-1; 9 bases match TRBD2. V dropped 1 base and J dropped 6; count of bases not matched to a gene: 4. This CDR3 region has 15 residues. Germline values: CDR1 SGHVS, CDR2 FNYEAQ. DNA of the CDR3: TGTGCCAGCAGCTTAGTGGCGGGAGGGCCCAATGAGCAGTTCTTC. This encodes CASSLVAGGPNEQFF.

The rearrangement links TRBV20-1 to TRBJ2-1, with D possibly matching TRBD1 (5 bases). The germline V gene encodes CDR1 DFQATT and CDR2 SNEGSKA (reference sequence). V lost 0 bases, J lost 0 bases, and 12 bases lay in between. This CDR3 comprises 16 residues. The CDR3 here is CSARDRNRSSYNEQFF. CDR3 coding DNA: TGCAGTGCTAGAGATAGAAACAGGAGCTCCTACAATGAGCAGTTCTTC.

The sample holds a few counts of this clonotype. The CDR3 loop reads CAINPGLGYNEQFF. Written as DNA, the CDR3 is TGTGCCATCAACCCGGGACTAGGGTACAATGAGCAGTTCTTC. The chain links TRBV10-3 to TRBJ2-1; TRBD2 aligns across 8 bases. V trimming: 7 bases; J trimming: 4 bases; junction bases outside the gene matches: 6. Germline V lookup: CDR1 ENHRY, CDR2 SYGVKD. The CDR3 runs to 14 residues.

There are many counts of this clonotype. The chain combines TRBV7-2 with TRBJ2-3; tentative D call: TRBD2 (6 bases). The ends were cut back, 6 bases at V and 0 bases at J, with 16 bases in the middle. This CDR3 spans 16 amino acids. The V gene's germline CDR1 is SGHTA and CDR2 FQGNSA. As DNA, the CDR3 is TGTGCCAGCAGTTTGGACTACCTTCCGAGCACAGATACGCAGTATTTT. Translated, it gives CASSLDYLPSTDTQYF. The variable domain in full, with the rest retrieved from reference TRBV7-2 and TRBJ2-3, is GAGVSQSPSNKVTEKGKDVELRCDPISGHTALYWYRQSLGQGLEFLIYFQGNSAPDKSGLPSDRFSAERTGGSVSTLTIQRTQQEDSAVYLCASSLDYLPSTDTQYFGPGTRLTVL.

This clonotype was detected many times. The chain links TRBV27 to TRBJ1-6; D not resolved. The CDR3 runs to 14 residues. In germline, CDR1 is MNHEY, CDR2 SMNVEV (reference sequence). V lost 6 bases and J lost 10, with 16 bases in between. Written as DNA, the CDR3 is TGTGCCAGCAGGGTAGGGCAGGAGAGATCACCCCTCCACTTT. It specifies CASRVGQERSPLHF.

This clonotype has a handful of counts. The chain links TRBV11-2 to TRBJ2-1; 9 bases agree with TRBD2. The CDR3 totals 17 residues. CDR1 and CDR2 (germline): SGHAT, FQNNGV. V lost 6 bases and J lost 1; bases outside the gene matches: 10. CDR3 in amino acids: CASSYTAGGLSYNEQFF. In DNA form, the CDR3 reads TGTGCCAGCAGTTATACGGCGGGAGGGTTATCCTACAATGAGCAGTTCTTC.

This clonotype has only one observation. The chain links TRBV6-1 to TRBJ2-2; perhaps TRBD1 as D (6 bases). The CDR3 is made up of 15 amino acids. Trimming left V 1 base short and J 4 bases short, with 10 bases between. Germline V CDR1 and CDR2: MNHNS, SASEGT. CDR3 sequence: CASSEDRAGTGELFF. DNA of the CDR3: TGTGCCAGCAGTGAAGACAGGGCGGGCACCGGGGAGCTGTTTTTT.

This clonotype was seen at least ten times. The chain couples TRBV12-3 or TRBV12-4 to TRBJ2-5, with 8 bases matching TRBD1. The trim removed 4 bases at V and 4 bases at J, leaving 2 bases unmatched. This CDR3 has 13 amino acids. CDR3 sequence reads: CASSSDRGETQYF. Here the CDR3 DNA reads TGTGCCAGCAGTTCCGACAGGGGAGAGACCCAGTACTTC.

The V gene is TRBV4-1, the J gene TRBJ1-4, with D hard to call. The CDR3 is 14 amino acids. Germline CDR1 and CDR2: MGHRA and YSYEKL. Trimming removed 1 base from V and 10 bases from J, with 13 bases in between. The CDR3 bases are TGCGCCAGCAGCCAAGGCCCTGAGATGGGAAAACTGTTTTTT. Its protein product is CASSQGPEMGKLFF.

The table lists this clonotype with many counts. The CDR3 sequence is CASQKGGGEAFF. In DNA, the CDR3 is TGTGCCAGCCAAAAGGGGGGGGGTGAAGCTTTCTTT. The genes are TRBV6-6 and TRBJ1-1; D may be TRBD1 (6 bases). The CDR3 covers 12 residues. The germline gives CDR1 MNHNY, CDR2 SVGAGI (reference sequence). V lost 8 bases, J lost 7 bases, and 14 bases lay in between.

This clonotype was recorded a few times. The chain recombines TRBV15 with TRBJ1-5, with D hard to call. The germline V gene has CDR1 LNHNV and CDR2 YYDKDF (reference sequence). The CDR3 covers 12 residues. Trimming cost V 5 bases and J 0 bases, with 2 bases left between them. This CDR3 is CATSGSNQPQHF. In DNA form, the CDR3 reads TGTGCCACCAGCGGTAGCAATCAGCCCCAGCATTTT.

The table lists this clonotype with a few counts. CDR3 DNA sequence: TGTGCCAGCAGCTTTGGCGGGGCAAGGCGGCGGACCCAGTACTTC. Protein: CASSFGGARRRTQYF. The V gene is TRBV7-2, the J gene TRBJ2-5, with D tentatively TRBD2 (6 bases). V lost 3 bases and J lost 7, with 18 bases in between. The CDR3 runs 15 residues. Germline V gives CDR1 SGHTA, CDR2 FQGNSA. Together with reference TRBV7-2 and TRBJ2-5, the CDR3 gives the full variable domain: GAGVSQSPSNKVTEKGKDVELRCDPISGHTALYWYRQSLGQGLEFLIYFQGNSAPDKSGLPSDRFSAERTGGSVSTLTIQRTQQEDSAVYLCASSFGGARRRTQYFGPGTRLLVL.

At least ten counts were recorded for this clonotype. The chain recombines TRBV6-1 with TRBJ1-5; D is uncertain. CDR1 is MNHNS, CDR2 SASEGT, per germline. Deletions cut 10 bases from V and 0 bases from J, with 16 bases between. This CDR3 contains 15 residues. The CDR3 region has the DNA TGTGCCAACGTCGGACGGAATGATAGCAATCAGCCCCAGCATTTT. Amino acids: CANVGRNDSNQPQHF.

The rearrangement links TRBV6-5 to TRBJ2-7; D is tentatively TRBD1 or TRBD2 (6 bases each). V was clipped by 6 bases and J by 3 bases, with 18 bases between them. Germline-derived CDR1 and CDR2 are MNHEY and SVGAGI. This CDR3 has 15 residues. The CDR3 sequence: CASSRDTLGSYEQYF. As DNA, the CDR3 is TGTGCCAGCAGCCGGGACACCCTCGGGAGCTACGAGCAGTACTTC.

This clonotype was recorded at least ten times. The J gene is TRBJ2-1, the V gene TRBV7-2; 8 nucleotides match TRBD2. This CDR3 is built from 15 residues. Germline assignment: CDR1 SGHTA and CDR2 FQGNSA. After removal of 2 bases from V and 8 bases from J, the junction contained 8 bases not matched to a gene. The chain's CDR3 is CASSLNSGAGDEQFF. In nucleotides, the CDR3 is TGTGCCAGCAGCTTAAATAGCGGGGCCGGGGATGAGCAGTTCTTC.

The sample holds a few counts of this clonotype. This CDR3 is CSARAGRVYEQYF. The CDR3 DNA sequence: TGCAGTGCTAGAGCGGGTAGGGTCTACGAGCAGTACTTC. This chain joins TRBV20-1 and TRBJ2-7, with D hard to call. The germline V and J ends were trimmed by 1 base and 3 bases, with 10 bases remaining between them. Germline-derived CDR1 and CDR2 are DFQATT and SNEGSKA (reference sequence). This CDR3 is built from 13 residues.

This clonotype appeared a few times. The gene calls are TRBV6-2 or TRBV6-3 and TRBJ1-1; no firm D call. Trimming cost V 2 bases and J 5 bases, with 9 bases left between them. Germline V gives CDR1 MNHEY, CDR2 SVGEGT. The length of the CDR3 is 13 residues. CDR3 residues: CASSYQVGTEAFF. Here the CDR3 DNA reads TGTGCCAGCAGTTACCAGGTCGGTACTGAAGCTTTCTTT.

Ten or more counts support this clonotype. The chain links TRBV5-1 to TRBJ2-1; 7 bases are a match to TRBD2. The germline V gene has CDR1 SGHRS and CDR2 YFSETQ. The CDR3 is 17 residues long. V shed 7 bases, J shed 6 bases, and the junction held 19 bases outside the gene matches. The CDR3 loop is CASDLLGLGGKSNEQFF. As DNA, the CDR3 is TGCGCCAGCGACCTCCTGGGACTCGGGGGGAAAAGCAATGAGCAGTTCTTC.

This clonotype was detected only a few times. This chain uses TRBV7-2 with TRBJ2-7; perhaps TRBD1 as D (6 bases). The CDR3 extends over 15 amino acids. V was shortened by 1 base and J by 2 bases, with 12 bases between the two germline ends. Germline CDR1 reads SGHTA; CDR2 reads FQGNSA. The CDR3 DNA reads TGTGCCAGCAGCTTAGGTTCCGGACAGACCTACGAGCAGTACTTC. Translating it yields CASSLGSGQTYEQYF. Supplemented by reference TRBV7-2 and TRBJ2-7, the full variable domain reads GAGVSQSPSNKVTEKGKDVELRCDPISGHTALYWYRQSLGQGLEFLIYFQGNSAPDKSGLPSDRFSAERTGGSVSTLTIQRTQQEDSAVYLCASSLGSGQTYEQYFGPGTRLTVT.